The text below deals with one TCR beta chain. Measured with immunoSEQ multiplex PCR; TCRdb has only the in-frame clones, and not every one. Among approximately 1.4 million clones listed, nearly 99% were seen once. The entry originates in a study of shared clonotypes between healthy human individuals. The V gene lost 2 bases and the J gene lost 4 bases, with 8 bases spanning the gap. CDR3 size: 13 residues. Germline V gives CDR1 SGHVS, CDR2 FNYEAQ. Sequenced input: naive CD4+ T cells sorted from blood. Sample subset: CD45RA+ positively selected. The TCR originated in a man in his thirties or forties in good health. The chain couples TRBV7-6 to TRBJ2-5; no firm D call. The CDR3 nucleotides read TGTGCCAGCAGCTTAATAGGAGCAGAGACCCAGTACTTC. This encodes CASSLIGAETQYF.